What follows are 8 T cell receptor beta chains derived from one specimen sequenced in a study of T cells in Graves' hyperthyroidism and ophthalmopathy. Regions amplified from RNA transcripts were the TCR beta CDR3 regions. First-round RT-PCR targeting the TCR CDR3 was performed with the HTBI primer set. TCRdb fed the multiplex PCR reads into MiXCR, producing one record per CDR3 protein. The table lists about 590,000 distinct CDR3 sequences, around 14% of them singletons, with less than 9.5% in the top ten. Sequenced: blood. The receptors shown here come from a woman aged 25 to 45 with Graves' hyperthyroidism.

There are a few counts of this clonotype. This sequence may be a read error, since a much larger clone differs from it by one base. As DNA, the CDR3 is TGTGCCAGCAGATCCGGGACAGGGTACGGAAACACCATATATTTT. It codes for CASRSGTGYGNTIYF. This chain joins TRBV28 and TRBJ1-3, with 9 bases aligning to TRBD1. The CDR3 length is 15 residues. V trimming: 6 bases; J trimming: 4 bases; junction bases outside the gene matches: 7. The germline gives CDR1 MDHEN, CDR2 SYDVKM. Supplemented by reference TRBV28 and TRBJ1-3, the full variable domain reads DVKVTQSSRYLVKRTGEKVFLECVQDMDHENMFWYRQDPGLGLRLIYFSYDVKMKEKGDIPEGYSVSREKKERFSLILESASTNQTSMYLCASRSGTGYGNTIYFGEGSWLTVV.

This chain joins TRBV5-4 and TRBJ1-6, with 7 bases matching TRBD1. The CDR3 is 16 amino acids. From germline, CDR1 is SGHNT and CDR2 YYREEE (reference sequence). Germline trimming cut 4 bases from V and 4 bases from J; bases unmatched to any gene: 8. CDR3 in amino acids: CASSTYRQGYNSPLHF. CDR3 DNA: TGTGCCAGCAGCACCTACCGACAGGGATATAATTCACCCCTCCACTTT.

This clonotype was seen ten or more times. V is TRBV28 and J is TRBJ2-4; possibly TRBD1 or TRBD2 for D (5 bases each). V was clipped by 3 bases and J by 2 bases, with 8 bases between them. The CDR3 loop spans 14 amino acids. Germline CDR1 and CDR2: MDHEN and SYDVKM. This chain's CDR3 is CASSFGGTKNIQYF. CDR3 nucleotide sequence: TGTGCCAGCAGTTTTGGGGGAACCAAAAACATTCAGTACTTC.

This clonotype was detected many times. CDR3 coding DNA: TGCAGTGCTTCTAACAACAGGGTAGGCAATCAGCCCCAGCATTTT. Protein product: CSASNNRVGNQPQHF. V is TRBV20-1 and J is TRBJ1-5; D is possibly TRBD1 (6 bases). The V and J ends lost 5 bases and 2 bases respectively, with 16 bases between them. Per the germline V gene, CDR1 is DFQATT and CDR2 is SNEGSKA (reference sequence). The CDR3 extends over 15 amino acids.

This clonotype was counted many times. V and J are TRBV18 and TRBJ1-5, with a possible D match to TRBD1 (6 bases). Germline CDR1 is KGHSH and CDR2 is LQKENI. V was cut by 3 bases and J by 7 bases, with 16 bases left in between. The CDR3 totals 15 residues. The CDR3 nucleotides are TGTGCCAGCTCACCGCGGTCGGCAGGGGACCAGCCCCAGCATTTT. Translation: CASSPRSAGDQPQHF.

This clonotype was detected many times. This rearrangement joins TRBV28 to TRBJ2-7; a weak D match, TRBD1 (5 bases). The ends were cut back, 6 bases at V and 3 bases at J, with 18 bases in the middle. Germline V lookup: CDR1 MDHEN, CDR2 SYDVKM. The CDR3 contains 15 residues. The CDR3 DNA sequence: TGTGCCAGCAGCGATCAACTAACCAGGGTCTACGAGCAGTACTTC. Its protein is CASSDQLTRVYEQYF.

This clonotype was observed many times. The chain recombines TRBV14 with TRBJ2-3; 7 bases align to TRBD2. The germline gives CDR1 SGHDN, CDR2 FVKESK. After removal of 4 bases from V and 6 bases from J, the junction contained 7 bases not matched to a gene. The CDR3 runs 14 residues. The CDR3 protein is CASSPGGQGDTQYF. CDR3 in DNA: TGTGCCAGCAGCCCGGGAGGCCAAGGGGATACGCAGTATTTT.

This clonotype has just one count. CDR3: CASSNLGENTEAFF. CDR3 DNA: TGTGCCAGCAGCAATCTTGGGGAGAACACTGAAGCTTTCTTT. V gene TRBV27 combines with J gene TRBJ1-1; unclear D gene. CDR1 MNHEY and CDR2 SMNVEV come from the germline V gene (reference sequence). The CDR3 spans 14 residues. Deletions cut 6 bases from V and 1 base from J, with 12 bases between.